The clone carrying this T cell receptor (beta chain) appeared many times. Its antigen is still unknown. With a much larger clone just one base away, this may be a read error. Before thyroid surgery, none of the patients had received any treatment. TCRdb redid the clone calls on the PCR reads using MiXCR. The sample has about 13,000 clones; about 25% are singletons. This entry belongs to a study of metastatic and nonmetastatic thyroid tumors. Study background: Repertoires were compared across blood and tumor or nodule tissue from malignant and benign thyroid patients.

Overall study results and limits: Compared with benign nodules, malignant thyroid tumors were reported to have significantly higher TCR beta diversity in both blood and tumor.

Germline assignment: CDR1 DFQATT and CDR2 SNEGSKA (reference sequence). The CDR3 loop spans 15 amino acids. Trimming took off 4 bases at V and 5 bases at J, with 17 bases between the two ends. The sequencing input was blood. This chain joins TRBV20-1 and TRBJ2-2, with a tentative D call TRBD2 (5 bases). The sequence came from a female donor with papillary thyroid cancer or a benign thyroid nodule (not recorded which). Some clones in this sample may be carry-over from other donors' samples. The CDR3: CSAIKGRVGTGELFF. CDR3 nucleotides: TGCAGTGCTATAAAAGGGCGGGTGGGAACCGGGGAGCTGTTTTTT.